The source of this T cell receptor (beta chain) is a study of T cells in Graves' hyperthyroidism and ophthalmopathy. This clonotype was found many times. Pregnant or lactating patients were excluded, as were those with uncontrolled infection or other autoimmune disease. Amplification yielded TCR beta CDR3 regions, with RNA transcripts as the source. RT-PCR in the first round (using the HTBI primer set) targeted the TCR CDR3. In TCRdb, the multiplex PCR reads were re-called with MiXCR into one record per CDR3 protein. The table records fewer than 900,000 distinct CDR3 sequences, 16% of them present only once. The germline V gene has CDR1 LGHDT and CDR2 YNNKEL (reference sequence). V was pared by 7 bases and J by 2 bases, with 16 bases between. The CDR3 runs to 15 residues.

The rearrangement uses TRBV3-1 and TRBJ2-3, with a possible D match to TRBD1 (5 bases). Sequenced material: blood. This TCR derives from a man between 18 and 29 years old with Graves' hyperthyroidism. CDR3: CASKHSDIPTDTQYF. The DNA for the CDR3 is TGTGCCAGCAAGCACTCGGACATACCCACAGATACGCAGTATTTT.